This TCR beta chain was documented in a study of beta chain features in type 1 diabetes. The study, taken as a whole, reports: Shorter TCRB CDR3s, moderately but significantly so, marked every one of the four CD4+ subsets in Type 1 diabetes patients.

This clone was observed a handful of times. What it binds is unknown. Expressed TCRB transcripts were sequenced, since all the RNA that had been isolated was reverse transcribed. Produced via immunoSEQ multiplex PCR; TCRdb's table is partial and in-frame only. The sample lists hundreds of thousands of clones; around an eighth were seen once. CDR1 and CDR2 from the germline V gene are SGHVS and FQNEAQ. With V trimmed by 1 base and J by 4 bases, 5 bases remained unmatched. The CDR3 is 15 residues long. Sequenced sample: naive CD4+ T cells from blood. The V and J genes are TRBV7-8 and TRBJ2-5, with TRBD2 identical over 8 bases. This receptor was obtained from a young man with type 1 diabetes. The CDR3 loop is CASSLDVAGRETQYF. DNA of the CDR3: TGTGCCAGCAGCTTAGATGTAGCGGGGAGAGAGACCCAGTACTTC.